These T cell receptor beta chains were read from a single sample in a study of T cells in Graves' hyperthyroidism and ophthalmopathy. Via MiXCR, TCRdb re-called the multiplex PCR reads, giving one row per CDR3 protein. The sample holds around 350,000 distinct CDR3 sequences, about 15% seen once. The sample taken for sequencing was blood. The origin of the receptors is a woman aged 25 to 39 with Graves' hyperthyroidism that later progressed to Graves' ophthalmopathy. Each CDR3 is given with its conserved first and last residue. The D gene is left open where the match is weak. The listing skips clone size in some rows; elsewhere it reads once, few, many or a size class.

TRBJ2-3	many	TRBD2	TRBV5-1	CASSLWSGDSDTQYF	TGCGCCAGCAGCTTGTGGAGCGGGGACTCAGATACGCAGTATTTT
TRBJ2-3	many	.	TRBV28	CASSLSGAHYYTDTQYF	TGTGCCAGCAGTTTATCTGGGGCCCACTACTACACAGATACGCAGTATTTT
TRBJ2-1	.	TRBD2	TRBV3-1	CASSQAGGAFNNEQFF	TGTGCCAGCAGCCAAGCCGGGGGGGCCTTTAACAATGAGCAGTTCTTC
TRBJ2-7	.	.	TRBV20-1	CSADGRSYEQYF	TGCAGTGCTGACGGGCGCTCCTACGAGCAGTACTTC
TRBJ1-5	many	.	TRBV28	CASSYQRNQPQHF	TGTGCCAGCAGTTATCAGCGCAATCAGCCCCAGCATTTT
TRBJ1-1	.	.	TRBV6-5	CASSYGPENTEAFF	TGTGCCAGCAGTTATGGTCCAGAGAACACTGAAGCTTTCTTT
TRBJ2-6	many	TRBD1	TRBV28	CASLPQGARGANVLTF	TGTGCCAGCCTACCACAGGGGGCGCGAGGGGCCAACGTCCTGACTTTC
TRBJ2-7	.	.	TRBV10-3	CAIAEGTGEAYEQYF	TGTGCCATCGCAGAGGGTACAGGGGAGGCCTACGAGCAGTACTTC
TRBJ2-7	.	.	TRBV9	CASSVARGTKRETEDYEQYF	TGTGCCAGCAGCGTAGCTCGGGGCACAAAAAGGGAGACGGAGGACTACGAGCAGTACTTC
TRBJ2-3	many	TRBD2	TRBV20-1	CSAERDTLSDTQYF	TGCAGTGCTGAGCGGGATACGCTCTCAGATACGCAGTATTTT
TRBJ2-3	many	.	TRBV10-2	CASSPMGADTQYF	TGCGCCAGCAGTCCCATGGGCGCAGATACGCAGTATTTT
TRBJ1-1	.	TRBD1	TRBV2	CASSEWGQGVTEAFF	TGTGCCAGCAGTGAATGGGGACAGGGGGTCACTGAAGCTTTCTTT
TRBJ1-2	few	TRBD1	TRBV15	CATSRADRPHGYTF	TGTGCCACCAGCAGAGCGGACAGGCCGCATGGCTACACCTTC
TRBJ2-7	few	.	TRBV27	CASSLFPSHGLTTYEQYF	TGTGCCAGCAGTTTATTTCCGAGCCACGGACTGACCACGTACGAGCAGTACTTC
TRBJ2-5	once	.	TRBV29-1	CSVEGGSATQETQYF	TGCAGCGTTGAAGGGGGCAGTGCGACGCAAGAGACCCAGTACTTC
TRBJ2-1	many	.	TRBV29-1	CSIGTGPLYNEQFF	TGCAGCATCGGGACTGGACCTCTTTACAATGAGCAGTTCTTC
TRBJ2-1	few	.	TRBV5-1	CASSFYGSSYNEQFF	TGCGCCAGCAGCTTCTACGGGAGCTCCTACAATGAGCAGTTCTTC
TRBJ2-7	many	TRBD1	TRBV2	CASSPRTGGFYEQYF	TGTGCCAGCAGTCCAAGGACAGGGGGTTTTTACGAGCAGTACTTC
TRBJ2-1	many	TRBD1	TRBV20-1	CSAPGQGADEQFF	TGCAGTGCTCCAGGACAGGGGGCTGATGAGCAGTTCTTC
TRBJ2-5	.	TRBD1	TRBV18	CASSPPGTARETQYF	TGTGCCAGCTCACCTCCGGGGACAGCCCGAGAGACCCAGTACTTC
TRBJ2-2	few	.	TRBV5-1	CASSLAGSENTGELFF	TGCGCCAGCAGCTTGGCCGGGAGCGAGAACACCGGGGAGCTGTTTTTT
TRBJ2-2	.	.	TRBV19	CASSRDGAGELFF	TGTGCCAGTAGTAGGGACGGGGCCGGGGAGCTGTTTTTT
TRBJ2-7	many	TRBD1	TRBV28	CASSFQGQGHEQYF	TGTGCCAGCAGTTTTCAGGGACAGGGCCACGAGCAGTACTTC
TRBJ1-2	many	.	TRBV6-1	CASRNPAQIYGYTF	TGTGCCAGCAGAAATCCCGCGCAAATCTATGGCTACACCTTC
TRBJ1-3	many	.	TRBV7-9	CASSLAEFAGNTIYF	TGTGCCAGCAGCTTAGCTGAGTTTGCGGGAAACACCATATATTTT
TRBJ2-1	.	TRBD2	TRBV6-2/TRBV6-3	CASSAGLAGPYNEQFF	TGTGCCAGCAGTGCGGGACTAGCGGGACCCTACAATGAGCAGTTCTTC
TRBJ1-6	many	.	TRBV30	CAWSYQGTGSPLHF	TGTGCCTGGAGTTACCAGGGGACGGGTTCACCCCTCCACTTT
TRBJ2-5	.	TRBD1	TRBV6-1	CASKSPQGAMGETQYF	TGTGCCAGCAAAAGCCCCCAGGGGGCCATGGGAGAGACCCAGTACTTC
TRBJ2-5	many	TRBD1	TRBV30	CAWSGTGAQETQYF	TGTGCCTGGAGTGGGACAGGGGCCCAAGAGACCCAGTACTTC
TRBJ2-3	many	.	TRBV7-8	CASSLAMGSTDTQYF	TGTGCCAGCAGCTTAGCTATGGGGAGCACAGATACGCAGTATTTT
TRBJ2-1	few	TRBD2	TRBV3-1	CASRGLAGNNEQFF	TGTGCCAGCAGAGGACTAGCGGGGAATAATGAGCAGTTCTTC
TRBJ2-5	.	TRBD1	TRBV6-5	CASSYSTSDRGGIRETQYF	TGTGCCAGCAGTTACTCGACTTCGGACAGGGGGGGGATTAGAGAGACCCAGTACTTC
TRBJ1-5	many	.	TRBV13	CASSLGGTRANQPQHF	TGTGCCAGCAGCTTAGGAGGGACCCGGGCCAACCAGCCCCAGCATTTT
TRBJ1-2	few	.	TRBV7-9	CASSLTQDLKAAGYTF	TGTGCCAGCAGCTTAACCCAGGATCTTAAAGCTGCAGGCTACACCTTC
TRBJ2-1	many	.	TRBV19	CASSMSPSEGYYNEQFF	TGTGCCAGTAGTATGAGTCCTAGCGAGGGGTACTACAATGAGCAGTTCTTC
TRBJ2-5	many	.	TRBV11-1	CASSATGSPETQYF	TGTGCCAGCAGCGCTACAGGGTCTCCAGAGACCCAGTACTTC
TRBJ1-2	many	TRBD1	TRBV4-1	CASSQGTGVWGYTF	TGCGCCAGCAGCCAAGGGACAGGGGTTTGGGGCTACACCTTC
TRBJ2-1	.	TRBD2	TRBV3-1	CASSLPGLAVGDEQFF	TGTGCCAGCAGCCTACCGGGACTAGCAGTAGGCGATGAGCAGTTCTTC
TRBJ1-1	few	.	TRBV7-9	CASSLSTGRATEAFF	TGTGCCAGCAGCTTAAGTACAGGGAGGGCCACTGAAGCTTTCTTT
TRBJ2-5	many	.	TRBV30	CAWSFQETQYF	TGTGCCTGGAGTTTCCAAGAGACCCAGTACTTC
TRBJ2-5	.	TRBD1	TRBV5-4	CASSLGTGALAETQYF	TGTGCCAGCAGCTTAGGGACAGGGGCCTTAGCGGAGACCCAGTACTTC
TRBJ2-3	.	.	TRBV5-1	CASSFEGGLPDTQYF	TGCGCCAGCAGCTTCGAAGGGGGGTTACCAGATACGCAGTATTTT
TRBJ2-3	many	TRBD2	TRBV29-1	CSAPGLAEITDTQYF	TGCAGCGCCCCGGGACTAGCAGAAATCACAGATACGCAGTATTTT
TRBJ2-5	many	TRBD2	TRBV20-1	CSAFEPGLAGKRETQYF	TGCAGTGCCTTCGAGCCGGGACTAGCGGGAAAACGTGAGACCCAGTACTTC
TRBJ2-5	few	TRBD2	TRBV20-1	CSLGDLMALADQETQYF	TGCAGCCTAGGTGATTTGATGGCACTAGCGGACCAAGAGACCCAGTACTTC
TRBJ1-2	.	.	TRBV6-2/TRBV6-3	CASSDNHYGYTF	TGTGCCAGCAGTGACAACCACTATGGCTACACCTTC
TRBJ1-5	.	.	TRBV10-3	CAISEGGLGNQPQHF	TGTGCCATCAGTGAGGGGGGTTTAGGCAATCAGCCCCAGCATTTT
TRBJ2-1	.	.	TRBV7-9	CASSSTRSSYNEQFF	TGTGCCAGCAGCAGTACGAGGAGCTCCTACAATGAGCAGTTCTTC
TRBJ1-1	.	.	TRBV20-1	CSASERTVFNTEAFF	TGCAGTGCTAGTGAAAGGACAGTCTTCAACACTGAAGCTTTCTTT
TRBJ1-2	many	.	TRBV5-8	CASSLRELNYGYTF	TGTGCCAGCAGCTTAAGGGAGCTGAACTATGGCTACACCTTC
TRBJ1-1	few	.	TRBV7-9	CASSSPDITEAFF	TGTGCCAGCAGCTCACCCGATATCACTGAAGCTTTCTTT